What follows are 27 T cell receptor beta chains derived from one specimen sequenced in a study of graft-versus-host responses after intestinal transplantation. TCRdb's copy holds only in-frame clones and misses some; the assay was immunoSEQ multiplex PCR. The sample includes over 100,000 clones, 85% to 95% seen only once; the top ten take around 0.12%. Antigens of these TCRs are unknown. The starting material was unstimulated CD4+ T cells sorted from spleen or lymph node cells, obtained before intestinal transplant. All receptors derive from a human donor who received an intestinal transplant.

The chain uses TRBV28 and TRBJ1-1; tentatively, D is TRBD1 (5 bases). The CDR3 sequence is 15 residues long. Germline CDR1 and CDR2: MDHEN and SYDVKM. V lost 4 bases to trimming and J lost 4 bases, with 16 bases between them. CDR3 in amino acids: CASSSLTGEGTEAFF. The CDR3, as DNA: TGTGCCAGCAGTTCCCTTACAGGTGAGGGCACTGAAGCTTTCTTT.

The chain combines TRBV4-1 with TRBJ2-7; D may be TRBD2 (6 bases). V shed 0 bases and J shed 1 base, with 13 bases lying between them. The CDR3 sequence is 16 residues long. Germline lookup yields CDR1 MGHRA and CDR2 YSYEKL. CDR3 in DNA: TGCGCCAGCAGCCAAGATTGGGGGGTCCCGTCCTACGAGCAGTACTTC. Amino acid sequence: CASSQDWGVPSYEQYF.

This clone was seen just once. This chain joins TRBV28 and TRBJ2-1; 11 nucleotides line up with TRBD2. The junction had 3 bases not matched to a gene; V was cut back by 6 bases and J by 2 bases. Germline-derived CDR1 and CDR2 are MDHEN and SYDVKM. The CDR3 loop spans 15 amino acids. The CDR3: CASRTTSGAYNEQFF. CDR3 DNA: TGTGCCAGCAGGACGACTAGCGGGGCCTACAATGAGCAGTTCTTC.

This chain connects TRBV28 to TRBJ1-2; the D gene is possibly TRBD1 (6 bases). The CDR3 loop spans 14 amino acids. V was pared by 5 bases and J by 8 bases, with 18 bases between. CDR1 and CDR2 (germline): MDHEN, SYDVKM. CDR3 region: CASSHRTEREGYTF. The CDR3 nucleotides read TGTGCCAGCAGTCACAGGACAGAACGCGAGGGCTACACCTTC.

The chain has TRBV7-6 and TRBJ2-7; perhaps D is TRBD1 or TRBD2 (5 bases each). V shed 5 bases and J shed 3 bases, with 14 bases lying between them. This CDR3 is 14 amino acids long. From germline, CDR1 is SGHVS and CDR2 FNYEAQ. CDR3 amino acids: CASSQRDGRYEQYF. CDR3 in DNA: TGTGCCAGCAGCCAGAGGGACGGGCGCTACGAGCAGTACTTC.

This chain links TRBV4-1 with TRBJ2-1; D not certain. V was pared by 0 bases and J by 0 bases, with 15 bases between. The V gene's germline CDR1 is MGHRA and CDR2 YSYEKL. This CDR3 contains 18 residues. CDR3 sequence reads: CASSQDLTGASSYNEQFF. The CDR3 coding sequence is TGCGCCAGCAGCCAAGATCTCACCGGCGCAAGCTCCTACAATGAGCAGTTCTTC.

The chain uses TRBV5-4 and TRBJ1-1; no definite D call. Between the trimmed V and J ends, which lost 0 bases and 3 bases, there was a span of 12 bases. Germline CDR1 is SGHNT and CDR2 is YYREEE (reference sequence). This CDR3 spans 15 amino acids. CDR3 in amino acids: CASSLGVGSYTEAFF. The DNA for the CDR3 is TGTGCCAGCAGCTTGGGGGTGGGCAGTTACACTGAAGCTTTCTTT.

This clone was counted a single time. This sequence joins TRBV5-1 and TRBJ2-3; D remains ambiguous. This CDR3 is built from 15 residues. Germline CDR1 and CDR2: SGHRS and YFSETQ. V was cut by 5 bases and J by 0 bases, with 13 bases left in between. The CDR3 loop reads CASRPNLGSTDTQYF. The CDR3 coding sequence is TGCGCCAGCAGGCCTAATCTGGGGAGCACAGATACGCAGTATTTT.

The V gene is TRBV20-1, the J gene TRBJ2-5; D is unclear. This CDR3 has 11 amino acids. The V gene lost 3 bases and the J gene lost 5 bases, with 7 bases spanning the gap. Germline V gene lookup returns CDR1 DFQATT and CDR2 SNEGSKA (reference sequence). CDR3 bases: TGCAGTGCTAGGAGGAAGGAGACCCAGTACTTC. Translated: CSARRKETQYF.

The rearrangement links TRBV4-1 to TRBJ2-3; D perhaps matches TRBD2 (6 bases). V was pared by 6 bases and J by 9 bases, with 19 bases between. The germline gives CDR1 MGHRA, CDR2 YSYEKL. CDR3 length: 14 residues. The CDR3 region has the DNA TGCGCCAGCAGACATAACGGGGACTTAGGGACGCAGTATTTT. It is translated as CASRHNGDLGTQYF.

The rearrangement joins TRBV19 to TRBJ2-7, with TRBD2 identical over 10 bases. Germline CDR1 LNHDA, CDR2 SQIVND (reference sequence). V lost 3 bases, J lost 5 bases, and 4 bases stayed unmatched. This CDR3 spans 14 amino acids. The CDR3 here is CASSISGRNDEQYF. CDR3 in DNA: TGTGCCAGTAGTATTAGCGGGAGGAACGACGAGCAGTACTTC.

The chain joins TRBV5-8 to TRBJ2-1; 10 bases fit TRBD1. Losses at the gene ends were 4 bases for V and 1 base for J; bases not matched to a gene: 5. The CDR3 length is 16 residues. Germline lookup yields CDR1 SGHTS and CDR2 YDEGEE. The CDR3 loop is CASSRRTGGSYNEQFF. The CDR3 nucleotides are TGTGCCAGCAGCCGGAGGACAGGGGGATCCTACAATGAGCAGTTCTTC.

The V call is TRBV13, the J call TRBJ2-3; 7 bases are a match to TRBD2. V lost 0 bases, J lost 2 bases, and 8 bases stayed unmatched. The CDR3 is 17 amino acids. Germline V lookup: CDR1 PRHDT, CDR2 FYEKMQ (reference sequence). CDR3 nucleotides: TGTGCCAGCAGCTTAGGCAAGATAGCGGGCCTCACAGATACGCAGTATTTT. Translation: CASSLGKIAGLTDTQYF.

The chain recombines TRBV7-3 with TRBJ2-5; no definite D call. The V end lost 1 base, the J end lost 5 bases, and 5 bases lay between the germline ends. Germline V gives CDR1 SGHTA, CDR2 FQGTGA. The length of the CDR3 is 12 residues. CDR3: CASSLMGETQYF. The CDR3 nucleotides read TGTGCCAGCAGCTTAATGGGGGAGACCCAGTACTTC.

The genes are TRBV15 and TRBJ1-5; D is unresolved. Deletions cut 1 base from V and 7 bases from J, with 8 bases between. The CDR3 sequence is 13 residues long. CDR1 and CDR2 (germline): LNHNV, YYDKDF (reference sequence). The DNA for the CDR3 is TGTGCCACCAGCAGAGTAAGCGGGCAGCCCCAGCATTTT. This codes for CATSRVSGQPQHF.

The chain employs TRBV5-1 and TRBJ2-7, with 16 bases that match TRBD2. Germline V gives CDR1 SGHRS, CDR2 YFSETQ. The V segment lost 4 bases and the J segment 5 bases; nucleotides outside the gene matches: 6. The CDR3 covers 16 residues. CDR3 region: CASSGGLAGGPNEQYF. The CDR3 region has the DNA TGCGCCAGCAGCGGGGGACTAGCGGGAGGGCCCAACGAGCAGTACTTC.

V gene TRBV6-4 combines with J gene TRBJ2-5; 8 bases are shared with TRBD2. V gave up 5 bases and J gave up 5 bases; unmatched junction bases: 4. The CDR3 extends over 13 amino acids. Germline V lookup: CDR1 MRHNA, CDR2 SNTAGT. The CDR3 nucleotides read TGTGCCAGCAGTCGGGAGGGCGGGGAGACCCAGTACTTC. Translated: CASSREGGETQYF.

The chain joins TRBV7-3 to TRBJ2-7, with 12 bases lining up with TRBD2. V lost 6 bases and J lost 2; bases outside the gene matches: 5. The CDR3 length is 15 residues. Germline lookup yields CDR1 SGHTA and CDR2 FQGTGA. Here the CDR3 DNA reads TGTGCCAGCAGTTTGACTAGCGGGGGACCCTACGAGCAGTACTTC. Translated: CASSLTSGGPYEQYF.

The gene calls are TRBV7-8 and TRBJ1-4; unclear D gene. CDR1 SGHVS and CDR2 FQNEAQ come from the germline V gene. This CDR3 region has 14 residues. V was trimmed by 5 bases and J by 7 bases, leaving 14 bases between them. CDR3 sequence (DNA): TGTGCCAGCAGCGGGAGACACCGGATTGAAAAACTGTTTTTT. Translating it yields CASSGRHRIEKLFF.

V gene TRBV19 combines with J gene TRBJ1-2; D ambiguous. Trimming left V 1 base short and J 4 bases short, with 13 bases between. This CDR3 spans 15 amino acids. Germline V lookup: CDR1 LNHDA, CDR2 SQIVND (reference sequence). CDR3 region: CASSIVLESSYGYTF. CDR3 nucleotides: TGTGCCAGTAGTATAGTACTCGAGAGTAGCTATGGCTACACCTTC.

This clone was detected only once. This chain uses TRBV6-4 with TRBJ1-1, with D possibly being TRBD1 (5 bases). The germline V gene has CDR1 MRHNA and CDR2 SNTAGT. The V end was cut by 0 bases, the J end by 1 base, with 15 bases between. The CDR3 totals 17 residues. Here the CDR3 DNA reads TGTGCCAGCAGTGACTCGATGCGGGGCGGGAGGAACACTGAAGCTTTCTTT. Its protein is CASSDSMRGGRNTEAFF.

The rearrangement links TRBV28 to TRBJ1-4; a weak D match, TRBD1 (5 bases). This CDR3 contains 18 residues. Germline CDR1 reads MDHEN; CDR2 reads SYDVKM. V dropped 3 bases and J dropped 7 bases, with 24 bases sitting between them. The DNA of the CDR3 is TGTGCCAGCAGTTTTGGGGGGGACTGGGTTAGGCGGAGTGAAAAACTGTTTTTT. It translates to CASSFGGDWVRRSEKLFF.

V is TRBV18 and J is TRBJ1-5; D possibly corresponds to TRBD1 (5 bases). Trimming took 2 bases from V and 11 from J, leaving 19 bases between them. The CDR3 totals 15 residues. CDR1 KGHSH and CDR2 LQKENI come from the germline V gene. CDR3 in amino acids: CASSPRAGTVAAQHF. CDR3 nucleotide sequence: TGTGCCAGCTCACCAAGGGCAGGGACTGTGGCGGCCCAGCATTTT.

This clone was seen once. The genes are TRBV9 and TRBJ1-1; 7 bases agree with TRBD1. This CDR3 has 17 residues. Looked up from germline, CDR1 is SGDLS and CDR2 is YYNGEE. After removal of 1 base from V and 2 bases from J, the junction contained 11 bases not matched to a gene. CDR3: CASSVSPQGVINTEAFF. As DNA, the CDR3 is TGTGCCAGCAGCGTAAGTCCGCAGGGGGTTATAAACACTGAAGCTTTCTTT.

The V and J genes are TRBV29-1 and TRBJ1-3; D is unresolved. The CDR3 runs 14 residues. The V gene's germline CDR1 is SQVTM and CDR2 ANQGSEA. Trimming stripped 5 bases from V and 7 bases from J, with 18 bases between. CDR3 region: CSVPNGPTGNTIYF. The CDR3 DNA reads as TGCAGCGTTCCCAATGGGCCTACGGGGAACACCATATATTTT.

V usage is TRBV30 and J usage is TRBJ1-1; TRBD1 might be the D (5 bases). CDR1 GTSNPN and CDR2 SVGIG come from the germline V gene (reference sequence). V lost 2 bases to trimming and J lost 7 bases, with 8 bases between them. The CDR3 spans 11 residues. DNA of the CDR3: TGTGCCTGGAGTTACGACAGTGAAGCTTTCTTT. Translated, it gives CAWSYDSEAFF.

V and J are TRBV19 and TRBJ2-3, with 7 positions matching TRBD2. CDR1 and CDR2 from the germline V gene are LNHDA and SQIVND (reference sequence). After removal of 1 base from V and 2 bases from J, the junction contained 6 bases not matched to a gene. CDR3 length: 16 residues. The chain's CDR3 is CASSIGGAGPTDTQYF. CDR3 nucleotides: TGTGCCAGTAGTATAGGGGGAGCGGGACCCACAGATACGCAGTATTTT. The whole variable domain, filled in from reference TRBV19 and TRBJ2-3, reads DGGITQSPKYLFRKEGQNVTLSCEQNLNHDAMYWYRQDPGQGLRLIYYSQIVNDFQKGDIAEGYSVSREKKESFPLTVTSAQKNPTAFYLCASSIGGAGPTDTQYFGPGTRLTVL.